This T cell receptor (beta chain) was identified in a study of shared clonotypes between healthy human individuals. Turning to this clone: What it binds is unknown.

Every immunoSEQ plate was one replicate of a subset's evenly spread DNA. The method was immunoSEQ multiplex PCR; TCRdb's version includes in-frame clones alone and lacks a portion of them. This sample yields 2 million or so clones, of which approximately 95% are seen a single time; about 0.13% belongs to the top ten. The V gene's germline CDR1 is LNHDA and CDR2 SQIVND (reference sequence). V shed 9 bases, J shed 3 bases, and the junction held 7 bases outside the gene matches. This CDR3 is 13 amino acids long. Study-wide points: Roughly 5% of naive CD4 clonotypes were common to several donors. In general, naive subsets displayed greater estimated richness than memory subsets did.

Every donor was a Caucasian adult from Nashville, Tennessee. This sequence joins TRBV19 and TRBJ1-1; 7 positions match TRBD1. Sequencing was performed on naive CD4+ T cells sorted from blood. The subset denotes: CD45RA+ positively selected. This sequence was found in a man between 18 and 35 years old in good health. DNA for the CDR3: TGTGCCAGCATGGGACAGTTCTACACTGAAGCTTTCTTT. This encodes CASMGQFYTEAFF.